This entry features one TCR beta chain sequence. The specificity of this receptor is unknown. Base quality data are lacking; no much larger clone is found one base away. The entry originates in a study of blood T cell repertoires in COVID-19 (TCRdb year 2020). About the investigation overall: Collaborator samples came from the United States, Italy and Spain and covered acute and convalescent phases of COVID-19. The repertoires were released in a freely available public database meant as a resource for research on the immune response to SARS-CoV-2. The samples were drawn from the first 160 participants of the ongoing ImmuneRACE study and from 950 to 1,500 subjects provided by 6 global collaborators. Sample metadata almost always included a de-identified subject ID, COVID-19 status, age in years and sex. HLA class I and class II types, where available, came from metadata supplied by the sample provider rather than from assay-based typing. The prospective study material was composed of cDNA or gDNA derived from T cells, B-cell-depleted T cells, or PBMCs. The dataset comprised deeply sampled blood TCRbeta repertoires from subjects exposed to, actively infected with, or recovered from COVID-19.

Whole blood was collected in K2EDTA tubes by collaborating institutions according to the institutions' own protocols. For TCRbeta analysis, collaborator samples were shipped as frozen whole blood, as isolated PBMCs, or as DNA extracted from either sample type. CDR1 and CDR2 are read off the germline V gene as MDHEN and SYDVKM. Counted from cysteine to phenylalanine, this CDR3 has 15 amino acids. The entry retains the CDR3 DNA only, 45 bases that are in frame from base 1. V is cut by 6 bases and J by 7 bases, and the space between the germline ends is 21 bases. Here is what the overall study found, with its caveats: Clinical and demographic metadata were provided uncurated, with the amount varying by source and participant.

TCRbeta CDR3 regions were amplified from genomic DNA using the immunoSEQ Assay, a bias-controlled multiplex PCR. The authors processed their data as follows. Nucleated cell counts per sample were estimated from amplification of reference gene primers within the assay. Sequence reads were collapsed and filtered to measure the absolute abundance of every unique TCRbeta CDR3 rearrangement. For each sample, productive Simpson clonality was calculated as the square root of Simpson's diversity index across productive rearrangements. What TCRdb holds here is the immuneACCESS table cut down to in-frame rearrangements. Part of the clones is not present; checked against another copy, under half of the missing clones reflect an unresolved V gene, and the others are unexplained. Clone size and V and J calls were adopted from that table, with D and trimming inferred from the DNA. The sample yields roughly 190,000 clones; 75% to 90% were counted once. Around 6.5% of the sample goes to the ten largest clones.

Sequenced input: peripheral blood. The chain couples TRBV28 to TRBJ1-1; no D gene is confidently identified. This sequence originates from a woman between 40 and 55 years old with acute or convalescent COVID-19. The sequenced DNA is TGTGCCAGCAGCCTGGGCCCCCTGCCCCCAGTTGAAGCTTTCTTT. This sequence encodes CASSLGPLPPVEAFF.